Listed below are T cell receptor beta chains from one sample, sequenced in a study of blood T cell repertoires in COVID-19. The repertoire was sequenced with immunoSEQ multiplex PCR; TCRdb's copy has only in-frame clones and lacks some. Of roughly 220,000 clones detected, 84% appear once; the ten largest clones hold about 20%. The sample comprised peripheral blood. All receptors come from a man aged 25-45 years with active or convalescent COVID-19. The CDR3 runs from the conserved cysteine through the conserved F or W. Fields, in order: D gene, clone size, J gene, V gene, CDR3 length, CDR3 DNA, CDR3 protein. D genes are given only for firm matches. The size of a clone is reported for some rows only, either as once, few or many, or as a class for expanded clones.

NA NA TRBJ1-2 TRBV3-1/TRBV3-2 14 TGTGCCAGCAGCCAATTCGGGGCTAACTATGGCTACACCTTC CASSQFGANYGYTF
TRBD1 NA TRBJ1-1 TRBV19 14 TGTGCCAGTAGTAAGAGGGACAGGGTGGCTGAAGCTTTCTTT CASSKRDRVAEAFF
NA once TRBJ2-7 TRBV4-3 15 TGCGCCAGCAGCCAAGCCACGGGGATCTCCTACGAGCAGTACTTC CASSQATGISYEQYF
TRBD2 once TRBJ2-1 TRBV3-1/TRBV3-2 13 TGTGCCAGCAGCTGGGATCTAGCGGGGGAGCAGTTCTTC CASSWDLAGEQFF
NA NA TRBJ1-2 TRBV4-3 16 TGCGCCAGCAGCCCGAAGGCTGGCAGGAATAACTATGGCTACACCTTC CASSPKAGRNNYGYTF
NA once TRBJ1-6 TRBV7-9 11 TGTGCCAGCAGCTACACAGGGTCCCTCCACTTT CASSYTGSLHF
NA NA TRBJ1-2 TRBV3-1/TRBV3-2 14 TGTGCCAGCAGCCAAGACGCAGTGGCCGCAGGCTACACCTTC CASSQDAVAAGYTF
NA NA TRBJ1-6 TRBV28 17 TGTGCCAGCAGTTTAATCGGGGTAACGCAAAATAATTCACCCCTCCACTTT CASSLIGVTQNNSPLHF
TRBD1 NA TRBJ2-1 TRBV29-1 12 TGCAGCGTGGATGACAGGGGAGATGAGCAGTTCTTC CSVDDRGDEQFF
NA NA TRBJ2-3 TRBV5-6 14 TGTGCCAGCAGGAGCCAGGGTGGCACAGATACGCAGTATTTT CASRSQGGTDTQYF
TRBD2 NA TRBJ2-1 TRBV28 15 TGTGCCAGCAGTTTGGGGCGGGGGTACTACAATGAGCAGTTCTTC CASSLGRGYYNEQFF
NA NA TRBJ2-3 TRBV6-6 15 TGTGCCAGCAGTTACTCAAGACAGTACACAGATACGCAGTATTTT CASSYSRQYTDTQYF
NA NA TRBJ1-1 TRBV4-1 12 TGCGCCAGCAGCCAAGTTACCGGGACTCCTTTCTTT CASSQVTGTPFF
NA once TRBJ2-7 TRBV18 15 TGTGCCAGCTCACCTGGACTCTTGGGCCCCTACGAGCAGTACTTC CASSPGLLGPYEQYF
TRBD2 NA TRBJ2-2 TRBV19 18 TGTGCCAGTAGTATTAGACTAGCGGGAGAGGTGAGCACCGGGGAGCTGTTTTTT CASSIRLAGEVSTGELFF
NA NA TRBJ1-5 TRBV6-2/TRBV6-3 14 TGTGCCAGCAGCGCCGATCCGTACTATCAGCCCCAGCATTTT CASSADPYYQPQHF
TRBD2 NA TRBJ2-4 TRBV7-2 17 TGTGCCAGCAGCTTAGAGGCGAGCGGGGCTGTCAAAAACATTCAGTACTTC CASSLEASGAVKNIQYF
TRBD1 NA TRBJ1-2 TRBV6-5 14 TGTGCCAGCAGCCGCGACAGGGGGAAGTATGGCTACACCTTC CASSRDRGKYGYTF
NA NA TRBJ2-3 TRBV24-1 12 TGTGCCACCAAGGGGGTGTTGGATACGCAGTATTTT CATKGVLDTQYF